This T cell receptor (beta chain) was captured in a study of cytomegalovirus exposure and HLA in healthy donors. Here immunoSEQ multiplex PCR was the method, and the copy in TCRdb shows in-frame clones only, minus some. Here the sample spans 200,000 to 250,000 clones, around four fifths being singletons. The CDR3 totals 14 residues. Trimming took 3 bases from V and 1 from J, leaving 6 bases between them. CDR1 and CDR2 (germline): ENHRY, SYGVKD. The rearrangement links TRBV10-3 to TRBJ2-2; D unclear. Input material: PBMCs. The TCR was taken from a woman aged 25-40 years in good health and CMV-seropositive. CDR3 residues: CAISDDRNTGELFF. The CDR3 nucleotides are TGTGCCATCAGTGACGACCGGAACACCGGGGAGCTGTTTTTT.